Listed here is a single T cell receptor (beta chain). The PCR contained 60 Vbeta and 13 Jbeta primers. Clones were read by immunoSEQ multiplex PCR, and TCRdb kept only the in-frame ones, dropping some. The profile covers 150,000 to 200,000 clones, with around 84% appearing a single time and 1.9% taken by the ten largest. This sample is drawn from a study of cytomegalovirus exposure and HLA in healthy donors. The CDR3 spans 14 residues. Germline V gives CDR1 LGHNA, CDR2 YSLEER. Trimming took off 2 bases at V and 8 bases at J, with 15 bases between the two ends. The chain employs TRBV4-3 and TRBJ1-2, with unresolved D. This sequence was found in a man between 18 and 35 years old in good health and CMV-seronegative. Sequencing was done on a sample of PBMCs. CDR3: CASSQRWRDQGYTF. In DNA form, the CDR3 reads TGCGCCAGCAGCCAAAGATGGAGGGATCAAGGCTACACCTTC.